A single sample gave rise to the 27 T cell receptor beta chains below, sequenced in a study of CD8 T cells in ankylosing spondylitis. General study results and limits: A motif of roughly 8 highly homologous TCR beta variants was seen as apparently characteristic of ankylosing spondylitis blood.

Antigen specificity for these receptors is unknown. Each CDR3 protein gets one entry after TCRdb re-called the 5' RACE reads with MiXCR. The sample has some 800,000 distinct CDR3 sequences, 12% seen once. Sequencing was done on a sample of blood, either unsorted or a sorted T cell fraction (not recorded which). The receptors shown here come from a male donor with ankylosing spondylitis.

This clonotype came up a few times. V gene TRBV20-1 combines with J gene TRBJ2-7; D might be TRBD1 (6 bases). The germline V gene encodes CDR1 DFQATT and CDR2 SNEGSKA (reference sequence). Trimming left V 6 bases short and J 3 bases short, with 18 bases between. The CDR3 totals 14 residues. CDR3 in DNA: TGCAGTGCGACTCCCGGGACAACAAACTACGAGCAGTACTTC. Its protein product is CSATPGTTNYEQYF.

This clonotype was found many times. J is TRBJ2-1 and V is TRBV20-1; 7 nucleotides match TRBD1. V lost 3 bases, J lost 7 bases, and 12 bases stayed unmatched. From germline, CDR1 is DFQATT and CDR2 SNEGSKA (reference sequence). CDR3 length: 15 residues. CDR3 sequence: CSASRAGGSWNEQFF. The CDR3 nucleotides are TGCAGTGCTAGTCGGGCAGGGGGAAGCTGGAATGAGCAGTTCTTC.

CDR3 in amino acids: CASSATGTSGMIEQFF. For the CDR3, the DNA is TGTGCCAGCAGCGCCACCGGGACTAGCGGGATGATTGAGCAGTTCTTC. J is TRBJ2-1 and V is TRBV9; 13 nucleotides agree with TRBD2. This CDR3 is 16 amino acids long. V gave up 3 bases and J gave up 9 bases; unmatched junction bases: 9. From germline, CDR1 is SGDLS and CDR2 YYNGEE.

The CDR3 DNA is TGTGCCAGCAGCGTAGCAGGGAAATGGTATGGCTACACCTTC. Its protein product is CASSVAGKWYGYTF. The rearrangement links TRBV9 to TRBJ1-2; maybe TRBD1 (5 bases). The CDR3 spans 14 residues. Trimming pared 0 bases from V and 5 bases from J, leaving 11 bases between. CDR1 is SGDLS, CDR2 YYNGEE, per germline.

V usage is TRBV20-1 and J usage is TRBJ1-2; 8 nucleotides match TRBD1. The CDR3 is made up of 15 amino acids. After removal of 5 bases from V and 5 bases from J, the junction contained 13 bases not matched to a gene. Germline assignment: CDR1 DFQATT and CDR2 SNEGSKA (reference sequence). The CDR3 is CSAPGQGWPFYGYTF. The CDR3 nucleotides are TGCAGTGCTCCCGGACAGGGATGGCCCTTTTATGGCTACACCTTC.

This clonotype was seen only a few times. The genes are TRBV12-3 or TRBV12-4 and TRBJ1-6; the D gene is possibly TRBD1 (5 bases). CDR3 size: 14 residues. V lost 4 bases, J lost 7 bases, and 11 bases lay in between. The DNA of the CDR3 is TGTGCCAGCAGTTCCGGGACGGTAAATTCACCCCTCCACTTT. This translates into CASSSGTVNSPLHF.

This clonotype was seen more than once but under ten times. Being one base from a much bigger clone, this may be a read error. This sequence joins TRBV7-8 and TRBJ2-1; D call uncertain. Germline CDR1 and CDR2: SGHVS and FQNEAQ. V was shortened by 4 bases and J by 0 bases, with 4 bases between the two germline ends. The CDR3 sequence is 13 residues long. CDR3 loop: CASSSISYNEQFF. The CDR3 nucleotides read TGTGCCAGCAGCTCCATCTCCTACAATGAGCAGTTCTTC.

CDR3 residues: CASSLNGGNEQFF. The CDR3 DNA reads as TGTGCCAGCAGCTTAAACGGGGGTAATGAGCAGTTCTTC. The V and J genes are TRBV7-9 and TRBJ2-1; D possibly corresponds to TRBD2 (6 bases). Between the trimmed V and J ends, which lost 2 bases and 7 bases, there was a span of 9 bases. The length of the CDR3 is 13 residues. CDR1 is SEHNR, CDR2 FQNEAQ, per germline (reference sequence).

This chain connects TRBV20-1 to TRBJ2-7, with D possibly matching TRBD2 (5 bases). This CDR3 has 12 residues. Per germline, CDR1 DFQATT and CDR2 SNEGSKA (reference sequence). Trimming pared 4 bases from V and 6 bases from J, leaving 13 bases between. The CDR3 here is CSANSLGGEQYF. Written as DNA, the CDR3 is TGCAGTGCTAACTCACTAGGAGGCGAGCAGTACTTC.

The CDR3: CASSRVRGDTQYF. The DNA for the CDR3 is TGCGCCAGCAGTCGAGTCAGGGGAGATACGCAGTATTTT. The chain employs TRBV5-1 and TRBJ2-3; possibly TRBD1 for D (6 bases). The V end lost 5 bases, the J end lost 5 bases, and 12 bases lay between the germline ends. Germline V gene sequence: CDR1 SGHRS, CDR2 YFSETQ. The CDR3 is 13 residues long.

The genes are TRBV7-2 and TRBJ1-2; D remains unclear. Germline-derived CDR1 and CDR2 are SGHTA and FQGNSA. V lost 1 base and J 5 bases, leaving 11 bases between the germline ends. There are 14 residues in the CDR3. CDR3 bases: TGTGCCAGCAGCTTAGACGTCAGGAATTATGGCTACACCTTC. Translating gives CASSLDVRNYGYTF.

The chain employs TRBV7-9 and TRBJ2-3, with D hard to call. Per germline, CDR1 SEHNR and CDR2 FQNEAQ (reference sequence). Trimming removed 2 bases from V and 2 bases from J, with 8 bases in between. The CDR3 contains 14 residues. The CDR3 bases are TGTGCCAGCAGCTTAAATGGGATCACAGATACGCAGTATTTT. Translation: CASSLNGITDTQYF.

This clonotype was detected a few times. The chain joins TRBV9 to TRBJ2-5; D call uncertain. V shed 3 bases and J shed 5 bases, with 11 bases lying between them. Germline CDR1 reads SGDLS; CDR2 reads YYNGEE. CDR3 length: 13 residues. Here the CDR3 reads CASSARIGETQYF. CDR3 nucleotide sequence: TGTGCCAGCAGCGCAAGAATTGGGGAGACCCAGTACTTC.

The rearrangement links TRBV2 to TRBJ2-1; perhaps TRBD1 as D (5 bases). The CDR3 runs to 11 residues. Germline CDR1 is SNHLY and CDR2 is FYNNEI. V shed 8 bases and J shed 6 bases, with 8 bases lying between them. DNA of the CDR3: TGTGCCAGCCTAGGGGTCAATGAGCAGTTCTTC. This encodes CASLGVNEQFF.

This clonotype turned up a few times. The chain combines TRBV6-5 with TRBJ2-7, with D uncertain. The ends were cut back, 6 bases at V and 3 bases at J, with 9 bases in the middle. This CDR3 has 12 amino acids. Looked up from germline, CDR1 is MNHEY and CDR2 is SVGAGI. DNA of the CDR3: TGTGCCAGCAGCAATATACTCTACGAGCAGTACTTC. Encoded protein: CASSNILYEQYF.

The DNA of the CDR3 is TGCAGTGCTGCCTTAGCGGGGGGACCGGGTGAGCAGTTCTTC. It specifies CSAALAGGPGEQFF. The gene calls are TRBV20-1 and TRBJ2-1; 10 bases fit TRBD2. The junction had 10 bases not matched to a gene; V was cut back by 5 bases and J by 9 bases. The CDR3 runs 14 residues. Germline CDR1 DFQATT, CDR2 SNEGSKA (reference sequence).

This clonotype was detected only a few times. The CDR3 DNA reads TGCAGTGTCCCCCATGGGACTAGCGGGGGCTCTGGGGCCAACGTCCTGACTTTC. Translating it yields CSVPHGTSGGSGANVLTF. The rearrangement joins TRBV20-1 to TRBJ2-6, with 14 bases matching TRBD2. Germline V CDR1 and CDR2: DFQATT, SNEGSKA (reference sequence). The CDR3 is 18 amino acids. Unmatched junction bases numbered 8, after V lost 7 bases and J lost 0 bases.

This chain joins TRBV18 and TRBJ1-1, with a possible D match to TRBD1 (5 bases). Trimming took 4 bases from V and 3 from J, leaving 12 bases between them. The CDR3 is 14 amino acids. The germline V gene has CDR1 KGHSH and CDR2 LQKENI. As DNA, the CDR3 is TGTGCCAGCTCACTACAAGGGACGGACACTGAAGCTTTCTTT. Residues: CASSLQGTDTEAFF.

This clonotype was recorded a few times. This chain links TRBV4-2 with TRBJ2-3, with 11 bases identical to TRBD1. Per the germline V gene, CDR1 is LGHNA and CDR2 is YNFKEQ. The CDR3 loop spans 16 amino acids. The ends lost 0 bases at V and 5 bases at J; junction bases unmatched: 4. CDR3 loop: CASSQDGTGGKDTQYF. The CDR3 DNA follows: TGTGCCAGCAGCCAAGATGGGACAGGGGGAAAAGATACGCAGTATTTT.

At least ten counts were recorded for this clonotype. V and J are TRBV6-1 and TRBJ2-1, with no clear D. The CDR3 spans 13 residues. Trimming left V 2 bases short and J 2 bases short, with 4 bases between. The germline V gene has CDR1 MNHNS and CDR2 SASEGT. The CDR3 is CASSETPYNEQFF. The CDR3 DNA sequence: TGTGCCAGCAGTGAAACTCCCTACAATGAGCAGTTCTTC.

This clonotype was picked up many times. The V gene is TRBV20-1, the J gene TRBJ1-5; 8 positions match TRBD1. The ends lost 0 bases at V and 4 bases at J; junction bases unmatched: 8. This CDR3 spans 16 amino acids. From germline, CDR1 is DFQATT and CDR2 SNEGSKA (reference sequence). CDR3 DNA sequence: TGCAGTGCTAGAGATCCCGGACAGGGACGTAATCAGCCCCAGCATTTT. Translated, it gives CSARDPGQGRNQPQHF.

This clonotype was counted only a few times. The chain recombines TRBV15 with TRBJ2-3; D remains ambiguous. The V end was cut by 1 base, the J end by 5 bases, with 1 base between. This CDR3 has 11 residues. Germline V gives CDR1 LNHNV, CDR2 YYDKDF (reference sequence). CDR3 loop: CATSRVDTQYF. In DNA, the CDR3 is TGTGCCACCAGCAGAGTAGATACGCAGTATTTT.

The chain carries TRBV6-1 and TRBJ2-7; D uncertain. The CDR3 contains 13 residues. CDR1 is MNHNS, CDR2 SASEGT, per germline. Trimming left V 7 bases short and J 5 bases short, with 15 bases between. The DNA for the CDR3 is TGTGCCAGCAAGAAGGGAATAATCAACGAGCAGTACTTC. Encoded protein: CASKKGIINEQYF.

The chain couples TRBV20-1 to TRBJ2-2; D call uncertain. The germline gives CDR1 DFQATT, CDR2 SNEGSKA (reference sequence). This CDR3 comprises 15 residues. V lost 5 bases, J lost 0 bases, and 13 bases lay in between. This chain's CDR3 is CSAEKTDPNTGELFF. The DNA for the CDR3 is TGCAGTGCTGAGAAGACGGATCCGAACACCGGGGAGCTGTTTTTT.

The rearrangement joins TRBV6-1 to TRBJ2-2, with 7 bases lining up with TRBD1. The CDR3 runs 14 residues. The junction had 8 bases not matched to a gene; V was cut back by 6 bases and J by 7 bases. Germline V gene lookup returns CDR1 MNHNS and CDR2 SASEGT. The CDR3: CASSPRQGGGELFF. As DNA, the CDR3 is TGTGCCAGCAGCCCGAGACAGGGCGGCGGGGAGCTGTTTTTT.

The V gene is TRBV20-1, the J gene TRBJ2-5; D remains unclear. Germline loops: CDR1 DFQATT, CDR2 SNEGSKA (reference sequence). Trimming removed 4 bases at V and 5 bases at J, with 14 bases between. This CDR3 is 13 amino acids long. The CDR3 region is CSAISLDRETQYF. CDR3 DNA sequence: TGCAGTGCTATATCACTGGATCGGGAGACCCAGTACTTC.

The CDR3 protein is CASSQGPTTDTQYF. The CDR3 DNA reads TGTGCCAGCAGCCAAGGTCCTACCACAGATACGCAGTATTTT. J is TRBJ2-3 and V is TRBV4-2; D gene ambiguous. V was pared by 1 base and J by 2 bases, with 7 bases between. Germline V gives CDR1 LGHNA, CDR2 YNFKEQ. The length of the CDR3 is 14 residues.